This T cell receptor beta chain was observed in a study of shared clonotypes between healthy human individuals. This CDR3 spans 15 amino acids. The trim removed 0 bases at V and 2 bases at J, leaving 4 bases unmatched. Germline assignment: CDR1 SGDLS and CDR2 YYNGEE. The DNA input per sorted-subset replicate PCR was about 180 ng, corresponding to 25,000 to 35,000 T cell genomes. Profiled with immunoSEQ multiplex PCR; TCRdb holds only in-frame clones, not every one. The sample carries roughly 2,500,000 clones, 80% to 95% recorded once. This clone was seen once. The TCR was taken from a man between 18 and 29 years old in good health. Some clones in this sample may be carry-over from other donors' samples. The chain links TRBV9 to TRBJ2-7; 8 nucleotides agree with TRBD2. The sample consisted of naive CD4+ T cells from PBMCs. Indicated subset: CD45RA+ positively selected. The CDR3 reads CASSVASGSTYEQYF. The CDR3 DNA reads TGTGCCAGCAGCGTAGCCAGCGGGAGTACCTACGAGCAGTACTTC.